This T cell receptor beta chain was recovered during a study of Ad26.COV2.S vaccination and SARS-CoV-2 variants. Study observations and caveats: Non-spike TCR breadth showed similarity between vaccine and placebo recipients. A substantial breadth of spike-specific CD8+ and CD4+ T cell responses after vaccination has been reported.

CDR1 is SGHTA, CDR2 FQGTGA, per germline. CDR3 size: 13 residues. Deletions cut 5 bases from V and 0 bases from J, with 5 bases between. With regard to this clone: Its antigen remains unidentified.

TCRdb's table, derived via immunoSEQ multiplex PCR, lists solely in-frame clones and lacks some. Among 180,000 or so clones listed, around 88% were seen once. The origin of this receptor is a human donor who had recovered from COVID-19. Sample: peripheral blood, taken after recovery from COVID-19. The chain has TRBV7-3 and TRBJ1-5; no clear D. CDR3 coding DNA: TGTGCCAGCAGCCTAAATAGCAATCAGCCCCAGCATTTT. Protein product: CASSLNSNQPQHF.